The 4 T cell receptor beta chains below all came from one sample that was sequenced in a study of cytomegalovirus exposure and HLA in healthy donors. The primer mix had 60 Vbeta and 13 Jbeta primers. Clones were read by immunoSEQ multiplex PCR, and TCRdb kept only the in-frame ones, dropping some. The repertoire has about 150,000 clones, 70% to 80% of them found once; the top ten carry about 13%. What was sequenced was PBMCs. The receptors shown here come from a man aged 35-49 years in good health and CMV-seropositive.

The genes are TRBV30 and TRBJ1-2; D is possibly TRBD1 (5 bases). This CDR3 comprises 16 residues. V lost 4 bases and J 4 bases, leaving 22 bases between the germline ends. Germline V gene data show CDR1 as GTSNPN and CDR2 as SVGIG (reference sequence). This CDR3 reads CAWKVSVGHRCYGYTF. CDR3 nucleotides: TGTGCCTGGAAGGTCTCGGTCGGTCACAGGTGCTATGGCTACACCTTC.

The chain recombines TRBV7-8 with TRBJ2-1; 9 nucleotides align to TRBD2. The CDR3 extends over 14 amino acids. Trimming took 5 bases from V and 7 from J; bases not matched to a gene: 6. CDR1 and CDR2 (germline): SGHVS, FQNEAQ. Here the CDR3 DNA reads TGTGCCAGCAGCCCCCGGCGGGGGGGGAATGAGCAGTTCTTC. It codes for CASSPRRGGNEQFF.

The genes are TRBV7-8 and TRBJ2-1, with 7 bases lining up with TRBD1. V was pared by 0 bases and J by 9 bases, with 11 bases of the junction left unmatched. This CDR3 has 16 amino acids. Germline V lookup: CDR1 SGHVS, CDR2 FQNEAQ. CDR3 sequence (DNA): TGTGCCAGCAGCTTAGCATCGGCAGGGGGAAGGGGTGAGCAGTTCTTC. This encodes CASSLASAGGRGEQFF.

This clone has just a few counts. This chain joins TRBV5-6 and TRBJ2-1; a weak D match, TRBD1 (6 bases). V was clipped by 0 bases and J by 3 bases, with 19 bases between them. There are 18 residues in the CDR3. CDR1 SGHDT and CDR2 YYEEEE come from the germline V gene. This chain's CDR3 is CASSLETQSRGSYNEQFF. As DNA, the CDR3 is TGTGCCAGCAGCTTGGAGACCCAATCTAGGGGGAGCTACAATGAGCAGTTCTTC.